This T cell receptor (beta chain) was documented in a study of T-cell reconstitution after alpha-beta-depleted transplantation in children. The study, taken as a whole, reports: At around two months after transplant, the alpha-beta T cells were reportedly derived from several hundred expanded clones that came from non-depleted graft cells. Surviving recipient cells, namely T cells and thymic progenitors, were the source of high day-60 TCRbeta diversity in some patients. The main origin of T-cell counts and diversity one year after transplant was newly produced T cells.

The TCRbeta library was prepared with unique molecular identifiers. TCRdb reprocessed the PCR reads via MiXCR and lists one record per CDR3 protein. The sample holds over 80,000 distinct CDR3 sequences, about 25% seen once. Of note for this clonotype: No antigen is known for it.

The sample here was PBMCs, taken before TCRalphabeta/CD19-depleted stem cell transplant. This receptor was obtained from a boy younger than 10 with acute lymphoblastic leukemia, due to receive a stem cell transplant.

In DNA, the CDR3 is TGTGCCAGCAGTTCTTCACGGGTTGAGCAGTTCTTC. It yields the protein CASSSSRVEQFF. V and J are TRBV12-3 or TRBV12-4 and TRBJ2-1; D gene uncertain. CDR3 length equals 12 residues. V was clipped by 4 bases and J by 9 bases, with 10 bases between them.